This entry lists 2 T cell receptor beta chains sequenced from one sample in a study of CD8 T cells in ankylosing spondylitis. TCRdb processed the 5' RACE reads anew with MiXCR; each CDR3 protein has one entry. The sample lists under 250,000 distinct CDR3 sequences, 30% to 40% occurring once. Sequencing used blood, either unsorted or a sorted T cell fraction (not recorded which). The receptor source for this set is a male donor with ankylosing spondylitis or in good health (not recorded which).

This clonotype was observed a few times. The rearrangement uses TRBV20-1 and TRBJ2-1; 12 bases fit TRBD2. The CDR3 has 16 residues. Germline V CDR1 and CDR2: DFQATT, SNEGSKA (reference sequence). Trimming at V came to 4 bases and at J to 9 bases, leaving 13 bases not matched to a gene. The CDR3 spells CSANPPSGGAGGEQFF. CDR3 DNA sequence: TGCAGTGCTAACCCTCCTAGCGGGGGGGCCGGTGGTGAGCAGTTCTTC.

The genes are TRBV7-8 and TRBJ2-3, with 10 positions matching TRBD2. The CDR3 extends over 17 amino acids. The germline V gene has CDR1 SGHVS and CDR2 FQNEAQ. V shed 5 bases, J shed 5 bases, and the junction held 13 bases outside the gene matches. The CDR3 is CASSLPFLAGVKDTQYF. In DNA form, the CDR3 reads TGTGCCAGCAGCCTACCCTTCCTAGCGGGGGTGAAAGATACGCAGTATTTT.